A selection of T cell receptor beta chains follows, all from one sample in a study of cytomegalovirus exposure and HLA in healthy donors. Assay used: immunoSEQ multiplex PCR; TCRdb lists only in-frame clones, some missing. There are about 140,000 clones in the sample; approximately 71% occur only once, and around 11% lies in the top ten. Sequencing input: PBMCs. The receptor source for this set is a man younger than 35 in good health and CMV-seropositive. CDR3s include the opening cysteine and the closing phenylalanine or tryptophan. D genes are given only for firm matches. The listing skips clone size in some rows; elsewhere it reads once, few, many or a size class.

>-|14|TRBV15|TRBJ1-1|-
TGTGCCACCAGCAGGGTCAGGGGTGGAACTGAAGCTTTCTTT
CATSRVRGGTEAFF
>TRBD1|15|TRBV7-4|TRBJ1-3|-
TGTGCCAGCAGCAATCGACAGGGTTACGGAAACACCATATATTTT
CASSNRQGYGNTIYF
>-|17|TRBV11-1|TRBJ1-2|-
TGTGCCAGCAGCCCGGGGGGCCGCACCCTCTCTAACTATGGCTACACCTTC
CASSPGGRTLSNYGYTF
>TRBD2|16|TRBV6-6|TRBJ2-1|-
TGTGCCAGCAGCACCCTGACTAGCGGGAGGTTCGATGAGCAGTTCTTC
CASSTLTSGRFDEQFF
>TRBD2|16|TRBV7-8|TRBJ2-7|-
TGTGCCAGCCGAAAGGAGCCTAGCGGGATCTCCTACGAGCAGTACTTC
CASRKEPSGISYEQYF
>TRBD2|19|TRBV7-2|TRBJ2-3|-
TGTGCCAGCAGCTTCCTCCGGGGGACTAGCGGGATTAGCACAGATACGCAGTATTTT
CASSFLRGTSGISTDTQYF
>TRBD1|14|TRBV9|TRBJ2-3|-
TGTGCCAGCCGGGCAGGGGGCGAGTCAGATACGCAGTATTTT
CASRAGGESDTQYF
>-|14|TRBV18|TRBJ1-1|-
TGTGCCAGCTCACCAGCCCAGGGATACACTGAAGCTTTCTTT
CASSPAQGYTEAFF
>-|12|TRBV7-9|TRBJ1-2|-
TGTGCCAGCAGCTTATCAGGGTGTGGCTACACCTTC
CASSLSGCGYTF
>-|14|TRBV5-6|TRBJ1-3|-
TGTGCCAGCAGCTTGGGGACTGGTGGAAACACCATATATTTT
CASSLGTGGNTIYF
>-|19|TRBV4-1|TRBJ2-3|-
TGCGCCAGCAGCTCACAGCCTAACCGGGGGGACATCCAAAGGGATACGCAGTATTTT
CASSSQPNRGDIQRDTQYF
>TRBD2|19|TRBV27|TRBJ2-7|-
TGTGCCAGCAGTTTACGGGGGACTAGCGGGTACCAAACCTCCTACGAGCAGTACTTC
CASSLRGTSGYQTSYEQYF
>-|10|TRBV20-1|TRBJ2-1|-
TGCAGTGCTAGTTACCGGGAGCAGTTCTTC
CSASYREQFF
>-|15|TRBV28|TRBJ1-1|-
TGTGCCAGCAGTCCACTCGGGACAACCAACACTGAAGCTTTCTTT
CASSPLGTTNTEAFF
>-|13|TRBV9|TRBJ1-1|few
TGTGCCAGCAGCGCCGACATACACACTGAAGCTTTCTTT
CASSADIHTEAFF
>-|13|TRBV30|TRBJ1-5|few
TGTGCCTGGAGTGTAGGGGGCAATCAGCCCCAGCATTTT
CAWSVGGNQPQHF
>-|14|TRBV6-5|TRBJ1-3|-
TGTGCCACCATGGACAGCCGCTCTGGAAACACCATATATTTT
CATMDSRSGNTIYF
>-|19|TRBV21-1|TRBJ2-1|-
TGTGCCAGCAGCAATGGACATCCAAGGACGCTGGGCCCCTACAATGAGCAGTTCTTC
CASSNGHPRTLGPYNEQFF
>-|12|TRBV19|TRBJ2-5|-
TGTGCCAGTACTATACTAATCGAGACCCAGTACTTC
CASTILIETQYF
>-|16|TRBV19|TRBJ2-1|-
TGTGCCAGTAGCTTCGAGACAGCAATAGACAACAATGAGCAGTTCTTC
CASSFETAIDNNEQFF
>-|15|TRBV7-8|TRBJ2-7|-
TGTGCCAGCAGCCCGCAAGGAGTCCACTACTACGAGCAGTACTTC
CASSPQGVHYYEQYF
>-|13|TRBV27|TRBJ2-1|-
TGTGCCAGCACACACAGCTTATACAATGAGCAGTTCTTC
CASTHSLYNEQFF
>-|15|TRBV7-2|TRBJ1-4|-
TGTGCCAGCAGCTTAAAAGACCCCCGAGGGGAAAAACTGTTTTTT
CASSLKDPRGEKLFF
>-|16|TRBV5-1|TRBJ2-1|-
TGCGCCAGCAGCTTGGTAGCGGACCGCTCCTACAATGAGCAGTTCTTC
CASSLVADRSYNEQFF
>TRBD2|15|TRBV14|TRBJ2-7|-
TGTGCCAGCAGCCAACCGGCGGGGGGTATATACGAGCAGTACTTC
CASSQPAGGIYEQYF
>TRBD1|16|TRBV27|TRBJ2-1|few
TGTGCCAGCAGACCACTCGGACAGGGGTCCTACAATGAGCAGTTCTTC
CASRPLGQGSYNEQFF
>-|17|TRBV4-1|TRBJ1-2|few
TGCGCCAGCAGCCAAGATGTGGGGGACATGGGTTACTATGGCTACACCTTC
CASSQDVGDMGYYGYTF
>-|14|TRBV6-1|TRBJ2-7|-
TGTGCCAGCATCAGAGCCCCAGGGGACTACGAGCAGTACTTC
CASIRAPGDYEQYF
>TRBD2|14|TRBV5-1|TRBJ2-7|-
TGCGCCAGCAGCTGGCGGGGGGCTACCTACGAGCAGTACTTC
CASSWRGATYEQYF
>TRBD2|16|TRBV27|TRBJ2-5|-
TGTGCCCGCCGAGGACTAGCGGAACGACGTTACGAGACCCAGTACTTC
CARRGLAERRYETQYF
>-|14|TRBV5-4|TRBJ1-5|-
TGTGCCAGCAGCTTGGATACAGGGAGCCAGCCCCAGCATTTT
CASSLDTGSQPQHF
>-|15|TRBV5-1|TRBJ2-7|-
TGCGCCAGCAGCTTAGGGACTGGAGGGCCCTACGAGCAGTACTTC
CASSLGTGGPYEQYF
>-|15|TRBV30|TRBJ1-6|few
TGTGCCTGGAGTCTATTGGGGACATATAATTCACCCCTCCACTTT
CAWSLLGTYNSPLHF
>TRBD2|13|TRBV19|TRBJ2-2|once
TGTGCCGGGGGACTAGAGAACACCGGGGAGCTGTTTTTT
CAGGLENTGELFF
>TRBD2|16|TRBV7-9|TRBJ2-3|-
TGTGCCAGCAGCTTAGTCTGGCGGGAGAGTGGAGATACGCAGTATTTT
CASSLVWRESGDTQYF
>TRBD1|21|TRBV27|TRBJ2-6|once
TGTGCCAGCAGTTCCGTCTCCCCCGGGACAGGACTAAGCTCTGGGGCCAACGTCCTGACTTTC
CASSSVSPGTGLSSGANVLTF
>TRBD1|14|TRBV27|TRBJ2-7|-
TGTGCCAGCAGTAAACGGGACAGGGGCTACGAGCAGTACTTC
CASSKRDRGYEQYF
>TRBD2|16|TRBV10-1|TRBJ2-1|-
TGCGCCAGCAGCGGAAACCAAGCGGGAGAGAACAATGAGCAGTTCTTC
CASSGNQAGENNEQFF
>-|12|TRBV29-1|TRBJ2-3|-
TGCAGCGTTTGGCAGAGCACAGATACGCAGTATTTT
CSVWQSTDTQYF
>-|15|TRBV4-1|TRBJ1-5|-
TGCGCCAGCAGCCAGGCTACAGGGTACGATCAGCCCCAGCATTTT
CASSQATGYDQPQHF
>-|15|TRBV11-1|TRBJ2-2|-
TGTGCCAGCAGCCGGACTACCCTAAACACCGGGGAGCTGTTTTTT
CASSRTTLNTGELFF
>-|14|TRBV7-8|TRBJ1-6|-
TGTGCCAGCAGCCAAGACAGATTAGATTCACCCCTCCACTTT
CASSQDRLDSPLHF
>-|15|TRBV18|TRBJ2-7|-
TGTGCCAGCTCACCAATCAGCGGGCCCTCCTACGAGCAGTACTTC
CASSPISGPSYEQYF
>TRBD2|17|TRBV18|TRBJ2-3|-
TGTGCCAGCTCACCAAGGGCCGGGACTAGCGGCACAGATACGCAGTATTTT
CASSPRAGTSGTDTQYF
>-|10|TRBV11-2|TRBJ2-7|few
TGTGCCAGCAGCTTGTGTCAGGGCCACTTC
CASSLCQGHF
>-|13|TRBV5-5|TRBJ2-1|-
TGTGCCAGCAGCTTGTTCTCCCACAATGAGCAGTTCTTC
CASSLFSHNEQFF
>TRBD2|15|TRBV18|TRBJ2-7|-
TGTGCCAGCTCACCAGTAGCGGGAGGGTTGAACGAGCAGTACTTC
CASSPVAGGLNEQYF
>-|11|TRBV30|TRBJ1-1|-
TGTGCCTGGAGTGTACTTTATGTAGCTTTCTTT
CAWSVLYVAFF
>TRBD2|15|TRBV5-1|TRBJ2-1|-
TGCGCCAGCAGCTTGGTCGGTGGGAGGGCCAATGAGCAGTTCTTC
CASSLVGGRANEQFF
>-|14|TRBV6-6|TRBJ2-1|-
TGTGCCAGCAGTTACGGCGGGGCCGTCAATGAGCAGTTCTTC
CASSYGGAVNEQFF
>TRBD1|15|TRBV30|TRBJ1-2|once
TGTGCCCTAAGGGGAACAGGGGGCGACCCTATGGGCTACACCTTC
CALRGTGGDPMGYTF
>-|13|TRBV30|TRBJ1-3|-
TGTGCCTGGACTAAACCCTCTGGAAACACCATATATTTT
CAWTKPSGNTIYF
>-|13|TRBV6-1|TRBJ1-2|few
TGTGCCAGCAGTGACGGGAATAACTATGGCTACACCTTC
CASSDGNNYGYTF
>TRBD1|15|TRBV28|TRBJ2-5|-
TGTGCCAGCAGTTTGAGTGGACAGGGGTTGGCGACCCAGTACTTC
CASSLSGQGLATQYF
>-|12|TRBV28|TRBJ1-2|-
TGTGCCAGCAGTGGCCCGAACTATGGCTACACCTTC
CASSGPNYGYTF
>TRBD1|14|TRBV29-1|TRBJ1-1|-
TGCAGCGTTTTAAGACAGGGGTGGAACACTGAAGCTTTCTTT
CSVLRQGWNTEAFF
>-|15|TRBV6-1|TRBJ2-2|once
TGTGCCAGCAGGCCCCCCGGGGGAGACACCGGGGAGCTGTTTTTT
CASRPPGGDTGELFF
>-|14|TRBV27|TRBJ2-1|-
TGTGCCAGCAGAGGACGGGGGACCTACAATGAGCAGTTCTTC
CASRGRGTYNEQFF
>TRBD1|13|TRBV6-6|TRBJ1-1|few
TGTGCCAGCAGTACAGGGGAGAACACTGAAGCTTTCTTT
CASSTGENTEAFF